Below are 32 T cell receptor beta chains sequenced from a single sample in a study of OX40 agonist ivuxolimab in advanced cancers. Profiling relied on immunoSEQ multiplex PCR, and the TCRdb table lists in-frame clones only, not all of them. The table has tens of thousands of clones, 88% seen once. The sample was CD4+ or CD8+ T cells sorted from blood, taken in a trial of the OX40 agonist ivuxolimab. The receptor set was obtained from an adult with an advanced solid tumor such as melanoma, head and neck, liver or kidney cancer.

This clone was observed a single time. The chain carries TRBV29-1 and TRBJ1-1, with a weak D call TRBD1 (6 bases). CDR1 is SQVTM, CDR2 ANQGSEA, per germline. Trimming pared 2 bases from V and 5 bases from J, leaving 15 bases between. The CDR3 loop spans 14 amino acids. The CDR3 bases are TGCAGCGTTGAACAGGGCGTGAGGGGGACTGAAGCTTTCTTT. Protein: CSVEQGVRGTEAFF.

The CDR3 DNA reads TGCGCCAGCAGCCAAGGCAAGATTGCCTCTGGAAACACCATATATTTT. Translation gives CASSQGKIASGNTIYF. V gene TRBV4-3 combines with J gene TRBJ1-3; D is ambiguous. The CDR3 length is 16 residues. The germline V gene encodes CDR1 LGHNA and CDR2 YSLEER. Trimming took off 1 base at V and 0 bases at J, with 10 bases between the two ends.

The rearrangement links TRBV19 to TRBJ2-5, with TRBD2 as a possible D gene (6 bases). The last part of the DNA fits TRBJ2-7 better; the J call may be wrong. CDR1 and CDR2 (germline): LNHDA, SQIVND (reference sequence). This CDR3 comprises 15 residues. Here the CDR3 reads CASSAAPSEHYEQYF. For the CDR3, the DNA is TGTGCCAGTAGTGCAGCCCCTAGCGAACACTACGAGCAGTACTTC.

This clone was seen just once. The J gene is TRBJ2-1, the V gene TRBV7-5; the listed D gene, TRBD2, was not tested against the DNA. TRBV7-5 is a documented pseudogene. This CDR3 contains 14 residues. Here the CDR3 reads CVPEPGGPYNEQFF. As DNA, the CDR3 is TGTGTCCCGGAGCCGGGAGGTCCCTACAATGAGCAGTTCTTC.

The genes are TRBV6-5 and TRBJ2-2, with D tentatively TRBD2 (5 bases). The CDR3 is made up of 13 amino acids. Germline assignment: CDR1 MNHEY and CDR2 SVGAGI. Trimming stripped 8 bases from V and 0 bases from J, with 7 bases between. The CDR3 protein is CASGLSNTGELFF. CDR3 nucleotides: TGTGCCAGCGGACTCTCGAACACCGGGGAGCTGTTTTTT.

This chain connects TRBV7-2 to TRBJ2-7; D gene uncertain. Germline V gene data show CDR1 as SGHTA and CDR2 as FQGNSA. The V and J ends lost 0 bases and 2 bases respectively, with 2 bases between them. There are 12 residues in the CDR3. CDR3 in DNA: TGTGCCAGCAGCTTAGCCCCCTACGAGCAGTACTTC. It translates to CASSLAPYEQYF.

This chain uses TRBV10-2 with TRBJ2-7, with TRBD2 as a possible D gene (5 bases). The CDR3 consists of 13 residues. Trimming stripped 2 bases from V and 3 bases from J, with 8 bases between. In germline, CDR1 is WSHSY, CDR2 SAAADI. CDR3 DNA: TGCGCCAGCAGTGAGACTAGTGTCTACGAGCAGTACTTC. Translated, it gives CASSETSVYEQYF.

CDR3 loop: CASSFVSNQPQHF. Written as DNA, the CDR3 is TGTGCCAGCAGCTTTGTTAGCAATCAGCCCCAGCATTTT. The V gene is TRBV7-9, the J gene TRBJ1-5, with unresolved D. The CDR3 has 13 amino acids. Per the germline V gene, CDR1 is SEHNR and CDR2 is FQNEAQ (reference sequence). The V end was cut by 3 bases, the J end by 0 bases, with 3 bases between.

The CDR3 is CATSSARGATYEQYF. The DNA of the CDR3 is TGTGCCACCAGCAGCGCCCGCGGGGCTACGTACGAGCAGTACTTC. The chain recombines TRBV15 with TRBJ2-7; a weak D match, TRBD2 (6 bases). CDR3 length equals 15 residues. The V end was cut by 3 bases, the J end by 4 bases, with 16 bases between. In germline, CDR1 is LNHNV, CDR2 YYDKDF (reference sequence).

The chain joins TRBV2 to TRBJ2-2, with a tentative D call TRBD2 (6 bases). V was trimmed by 7 bases and J by 3 bases, leaving 9 bases between them. CDR3 length equals 13 residues. Germline V gene sequence: CDR1 SNHLY, CDR2 FYNNEI. The CDR3 DNA sequence: TGTGCCAGCAAGGAGCGGGACACCGGGGAGCTGTTTTTT. It codes for CASKERDTGELFF. Full variable domain (missing parts from reference TRBV2 and TRBJ2-2): EPEVTQTPSHQVTQMGQEVILRCVPISNHLYFYWYRQILGQKVEFLVSFYNNEISEKSEIFDDQFSVERPDGSNFTLKIRSTKLEDSAMYFCASKERDTGELFFGEGSRLTVL.

This chain connects TRBV29-1 to TRBJ1-5; D is ambiguous. V dropped 4 bases and J dropped 7 bases, with 14 bases sitting between them. CDR1 SQVTM and CDR2 ANQGSEA come from the germline V gene. This CDR3 has 13 amino acids. CDR3 loop: CSVGEDWGQPQHF. The CDR3 nucleotides read TGCAGCGTTGGGGAGGATTGGGGACAGCCCCAGCATTTT.

This chain connects TRBV6-5 to TRBJ1-6, with D uncertain. Per the germline V gene, CDR1 is MNHEY and CDR2 is SVGAGI. The V end lost 0 bases, the J end lost 7 bases, and 4 bases lay between the germline ends. This CDR3 has 13 residues. The CDR3 nucleotides are TGTGCCAGCAGTTACTCGAGAAATTCACCCCTCCACTTT. It yields the protein CASSYSRNSPLHF.

This clone was seen just once. The CDR3: CSVAGTTQTYNEQFF. DNA of the CDR3: TGCAGCGTCGCTGGGACTACCCAAACCTACAATGAGCAGTTCTTC. The chain employs TRBV29-1 and TRBJ2-1; 7 bases match TRBD2. Germline values: CDR1 SQVTM, CDR2 ANQGSEA. Trimming removed 6 bases from V and 2 bases from J; junction bases left unmatched: 10. This CDR3 is built from 15 residues.

About this clone: Compared with germline, one end of the junction differs, possibly owing to a read error. The chain employs TRBV27 and TRBJ1-2, with 8 positions matching TRBD1. Germline V gene data show CDR1 as MNHEY and CDR2 as SMNVEV (reference sequence). CDR3 length: 14 residues. As DNA, the CDR3 is TGTGTCAGCAGTTTTGGGGCAGGGGGCTTTGGCTACACCTTC. It translates to CVSSFGAGGFGYTF.

CDR3 in DNA: TGTGCCAGCTCACGAGGGGACCGCTACACAGATACGCAGTATTTT. This sequence encodes CASSRGDRYTDTQYF. The V gene is TRBV18, the J gene TRBJ2-3, with D tentatively TRBD1 or TRBD2 (5 bases each). CDR1 is KGHSH, CDR2 LQKENI, per germline. The CDR3 spans 15 residues. V lost 4 bases to trimming and J lost 2 bases, with 13 bases between them.

V and J are TRBV27 and TRBJ2-3; D is possibly TRBD1 or TRBD2 (5 bases each). CDR1 is MNHEY and CDR2 is SMNVEV in the germline V gene (reference sequence). With 3 bases removed from V and 4 bases from J, the gap between germline ends came to 11 bases. The CDR3 contains 14 residues. The CDR3 region is CASSLAGDPDTQYF. The DNA of the CDR3 is TGTGCCAGCAGTTTGGCCGGGGACCCAGATACGCAGTATTTT.

The genes are TRBV11-2 and TRBJ2-7, with D uncertain. With 6 bases removed from V and 3 bases from J, the gap between germline ends came to 12 bases. In germline, CDR1 is SGHAT, CDR2 FQNNGV. The CDR3 runs to 13 residues. CDR3 nucleotides: TGTGCCAGCAGGATGACGACCGGCTACGAGCAGTACTTC. This sequence encodes CASRMTTGYEQYF.

This sequence joins TRBV7-9 and TRBJ2-5, with D unclear. Per the germline V gene, CDR1 is SEHNR and CDR2 is FQNEAQ (reference sequence). CDR3 size: 13 residues. Trimming removed 3 bases from V and 3 bases from J, with 8 bases in between. The CDR3 here is CASSLWQEETQYF. In DNA form, the CDR3 reads TGTGCCAGCAGCTTGTGGCAAGAAGAGACCCAGTACTTC.

The rearrangement links TRBV13 to TRBJ1-2, with 8 bases lining up with TRBD1. The CDR3 contains 14 residues. The V segment lost 5 bases and the J segment 8 bases; nucleotides outside the gene matches: 10. CDR1 is PRHDT, CDR2 FYEKMQ, per germline (reference sequence). The DNA for the CDR3 is TGTGCCAGCAGCACCTGGGACAGGTCGGGCGGCTACACCTTC. Amino acid sequence: CASSTWDRSGGYTF.

The V call is TRBV2, the J call TRBJ2-7, with 14 bases matching TRBD2. The V and J ends lost 6 bases and 9 bases, in that order; junction bases with no gene match: 7. Germline V CDR1 and CDR2: SNHLY, FYNNEI. This CDR3 comprises 14 residues. This chain's CDR3 is CASSLGTSGSRQYF. The CDR3 DNA reads as TGTGCCAGCAGCCTCGGGACTAGCGGGAGCAGGCAGTACTTC.

The V and J genes are TRBV19 and TRBJ2-1; D possibly corresponds to TRBD2 (6 bases). The CDR3 totals 13 residues. The germline gives CDR1 LNHDA, CDR2 SQIVND (reference sequence). V was shortened by 3 bases and J by 5 bases, with 8 bases between the two germline ends. CDR3 nucleotides: TGTGCCAGTAGTATGGGACTTAACAATGAGCAGTTCTTC. Amino acid sequence: CASSMGLNNEQFF.

The count of this clone is one. The CDR3 nucleotides read TGCGCCAGCAGCCAAGGGCGGGCGGCGTTCGATGAGCAGTTCTTC. This gives the protein CASSQGRAAFDEQFF. This chain joins TRBV4-3 and TRBJ2-1; D perhaps matches TRBD2 (5 bases). Germline V gives CDR1 LGHNA, CDR2 YSLEER. Trimming removed 1 base from V and 8 bases from J, with 15 bases in between. The CDR3 consists of 15 residues.

V usage is TRBV7-9 and J usage is TRBJ1-1; 12 bases are shared with TRBD1. The V segment lost 4 bases and the J segment 13 bases; nucleotides outside the gene matches: 10. This CDR3 spans 14 amino acids. Germline V gene sequence: CDR1 SEHNR, CDR2 FQNEAQ (reference sequence). CDR3 nucleotide sequence: TGTGCCAGCAGCTCATCCGGGACAGGGGGCTATGGTTTCTTT. Translated, it gives CASSSSGTGGYGFF.

This clone was detected only a few times. The V gene is TRBV7-9, the J gene TRBJ1-1; D may be TRBD1 (6 bases). The CDR3 length is 12 residues. CDR1 is SEHNR, CDR2 FQNEAQ, per germline (reference sequence). Trimming left V 9 bases short and J 11 bases short, with 19 bases between. CDR3 in DNA: TGTGCCAGTAGGGGGATAACTCAACACGCTTTCTTT. Its protein is CASRGITQHAFF.

This rearrangement joins TRBV19 to TRBJ2-7, with TRBD1 identical over 11 bases. There are 15 residues in the CDR3. Germline V lookup: CDR1 LNHDA, CDR2 SQIVND (reference sequence). The trim removed 7 bases at V and 3 bases at J, leaving 8 bases unmatched. The CDR3 sequence is CASKMGQGGFYEQYF. Written as DNA, the CDR3 is TGTGCCAGTAAAATGGGACAGGGGGGGTTCTACGAGCAGTACTTC.

The rearrangement uses TRBV2 and TRBJ2-4; tentative D call: TRBD2 (6 bases). Germline V lookup: CDR1 SNHLY, CDR2 FYNNEI. The CDR3 totals 16 residues. The V gene lost 3 bases and the J gene lost 0 bases, with 12 bases spanning the gap. CDR3 protein: CASSEGTWTAKNIQYF. DNA of the CDR3: TGTGCCAGCAGTGAGGGGACTTGGACAGCCAAAAACATTCAGTACTTC.

The chain recombines TRBV21-1 with TRBJ1-4; the table's TRBD1 call for D was not verified on the DNA. TRBV21-1 is labeled a pseudogene. The CDR3 covers 16 residues. CDR3 coding DNA: TGTGCCAGCAGCAGATTAGGCAGGGGGTTAGGTGAAAAACTGTTTTTT. Translating it yields CASSRLGRGLGEKLFF.

This rearrangement joins TRBV9 to TRBJ2-1, with TRBD2 matching over 8 bases. Germline CDR1 reads SGDLS; CDR2 reads YYNGEE. This CDR3 contains 15 residues. Trimming removed 2 bases from V and 0 bases from J; junction bases left unmatched: 1. CDR3 DNA sequence: TGTGCCAGCAGCGTTAGCGGGATCTCCTACAATGAGCAGTTCTTC. The encoded protein is CASSVSGISYNEQFF.

The rearrangement uses TRBV7-6 and TRBJ2-7, with 9 bases lining up with TRBD1. The CDR3 length is 18 residues. Germline V gives CDR1 SGHVS, CDR2 FNYEAQ. The V gene end was trimmed by 3 bases and the J gene end by 2 bases; junction bases not matched to a gene: 14. The CDR3 coding sequence is TGTGCCAGCAGCTTCTATTCCCCGGGACAGGGAGCCGCCTACGAGCAGTACTTC. This codes for CASSFYSPGQGAAYEQYF.

The DNA for the CDR3 is TGTGCCAGCAGTTTAGGGAGCGGAGGGGCCAACGTCCTGACTTTC. Its protein product is CASSLGSGGANVLTF. The gene calls are TRBV6-5 and TRBJ2-6, with D perhaps matching TRBD2 (5 bases). V was trimmed by 4 bases and J by 4 bases, leaving 11 bases between them. The germline V gene encodes CDR1 MNHEY and CDR2 SVGAGI. The length of the CDR3 is 15 residues.

This chain joins TRBV27 and TRBJ2-7, with 9 bases that match TRBD2. CDR1 and CDR2 (germline): MNHEY, SMNVEV (reference sequence). J lost 1 base, V lost 1 base, and 2 bases had no gene match. The CDR3 is 15 residues long. The CDR3 protein is CASSLWAGGSYEQYF. CDR3 DNA sequence: TGTGCCAGCAGTTTATGGGCGGGAGGGTCCTACGAGCAGTACTTC.

The chain couples TRBV11-3 to TRBJ2-2, with D possibly called TRBD1 or TRBD2 (5 bases each). Germline CDR1 is SGHNT and CDR2 is YENEEA. This CDR3 region has 16 residues. The V end lost 2 bases, the J end lost 7 bases, and 17 bases lay between the germline ends. The CDR3 loop reads CASSLSPGLFGGELFF. The CDR3 DNA reads as TGTGCCAGCAGCTTATCTCCGGGGCTTTTCGGCGGGGAGCTGTTTTTT. The full variable domain, its missing parts supplied by reference TRBV11-3 and TRBJ2-2, is EAGVVQSPRYKIIEKKQPVAFWCNPISGHNTLYWYLQNLGQGPELLIRYENEEAVDDSQLPKDRFSAERLKGVDSTLKIQPAELGDSAVYLCASSLSPGLFGGELFFGEGSRLTVL.